This is a list of T cell receptor beta chains from one sample in a study of blood T cell repertoires in COVID-19. TCRdb's table, derived via immunoSEQ multiplex PCR, lists solely in-frame clones and lacks some. Seen here are hundreds of thousands of clones, approximately 90% observed once, and the top ten hold roughly 1.1%. The specimen sequenced was PBMCs or T cells enriched from blood (not recorded which). Receptors were obtained from a man younger than 45 who had recovered from COVID-19. Each CDR3 is given without its conserved first and last residue. The order of the fields is J gene, V gene, D gene, clone size, CDR3 protein. A D gene is named only where the DNA matches it firmly. Only some rows state a clone size, as once, few, many or a class for expanded clones.

j_gene: TRBJ2-3
v_gene: TRBV9
d_gene: -
abundance: -
CDR3aa: ASKPLSTDTQY

j_gene: TRBJ2-2
v_gene: TRBV28
d_gene: -
abundance: -
CDR3aa: ASQGNTGELF

j_gene: TRBJ2-1
v_gene: TRBV28
d_gene: TRBD2
abundance: -
CDR3aa: ASRGSVGGSYNEQF

j_gene: TRBJ2-2
v_gene: TRBV25-1
d_gene: -
abundance: -
CDR3aa: ASSEITKSHTGELF

j_gene: TRBJ2-5
v_gene: TRBV28
d_gene: TRBD2
abundance: -
CDR3aa: ASRTLAGGPDQETQY

j_gene: TRBJ2-1
v_gene: TRBV3-1/TRBV3-2
d_gene: -
abundance: -
CDR3aa: ASRFGIAANEQF

j_gene: TRBJ1-1
v_gene: TRBV5-1
d_gene: -
abundance: once
CDR3aa: ASSLVAENTEAF

j_gene: TRBJ2-7
v_gene: TRBV7-6
d_gene: -
abundance: -
CDR3aa: ASSSGTGSIEQY

j_gene: TRBJ1-3
v_gene: TRBV7-9
d_gene: -
abundance: -
CDR3aa: ASSLLGAGNTIY

j_gene: TRBJ2-1
v_gene: TRBV29-1
d_gene: -
abundance: -
CDR3aa: SVELVLGRF

j_gene: TRBJ1-2
v_gene: TRBV27
d_gene: -
abundance: few
CDR3aa: ASSPAGDFYGYT

j_gene: TRBJ1-2
v_gene: TRBV6-5
d_gene: -
abundance: -
CDR3aa: ASTESDPRGSGYT

j_gene: TRBJ2-3
v_gene: TRBV4-1
d_gene: TRBD1
abundance: -
CDR3aa: ASSQEGGTGAHTDTQY

j_gene: TRBJ2-2
v_gene: TRBV4-1
d_gene: TRBD2
abundance: -
CDR3aa: ASSIRLAGGIGDGELF

j_gene: TRBJ1-5
v_gene: TRBV5-1
d_gene: TRBD1
abundance: -
CDR3aa: ASSLLTGMVQPQH

j_gene: TRBJ2-3
v_gene: TRBV29-1
d_gene: TRBD2
abundance: -
CDR3aa: SVQTSGRTDTQY

j_gene: TRBJ2-2
v_gene: TRBV5-5
d_gene: -
abundance: -
CDR3aa: ASSLERTGAGELF

j_gene: TRBJ1-2
v_gene: TRBV19
d_gene: TRBD1
abundance: -
CDR3aa: ASSIGTGRIYGYT

j_gene: TRBJ2-5
v_gene: TRBV3-1/TRBV3-2
d_gene: TRBD2
abundance: -
CDR3aa: ASTPIAGGETQY

j_gene: TRBJ2-1
v_gene: TRBV7-2
d_gene: TRBD2
abundance: once
CDR3aa: ASSQTSGIADEQF

j_gene: TRBJ2-1
v_gene: TRBV28
d_gene: -
abundance: -
CDR3aa: ASSTVISYNEQF

j_gene: TRBJ1-6
v_gene: TRBV27
d_gene: TRBD1
abundance: once
CDR3aa: ASSFIGQGDSPLH

j_gene: TRBJ2-4
v_gene: TRBV10-3
d_gene: TRBD1
abundance: -
CDR3aa: AISQGTGGIAKNIQY

j_gene: TRBJ1-5
v_gene: TRBV28
d_gene: -
abundance: -
CDR3aa: ASTTMGGEGRPQH

j_gene: TRBJ2-7
v_gene: TRBV9
d_gene: -
abundance: once
CDR3aa: ASSPPSPEQY

j_gene: TRBJ1-2
v_gene: TRBV6-5
d_gene: -
abundance: once
CDR3aa: ASSSSGLNYGYT

j_gene: TRBJ1-5
v_gene: TRBV6-5
d_gene: -
abundance: -
CDR3aa: ASTRGFISNQPQH

j_gene: TRBJ1-6
v_gene: TRBV12-3/TRBV12-4
d_gene: -
abundance: -
CDR3aa: ASSRTSVSPLH

j_gene: TRBJ1-2
v_gene: TRBV25-1
d_gene: TRBD1
abundance: -
CDR3aa: ASSERARTGLDGYT

j_gene: TRBJ1-2
v_gene: TRBV5-5
d_gene: -
abundance: -
CDR3aa: ASSLQGTASGYT